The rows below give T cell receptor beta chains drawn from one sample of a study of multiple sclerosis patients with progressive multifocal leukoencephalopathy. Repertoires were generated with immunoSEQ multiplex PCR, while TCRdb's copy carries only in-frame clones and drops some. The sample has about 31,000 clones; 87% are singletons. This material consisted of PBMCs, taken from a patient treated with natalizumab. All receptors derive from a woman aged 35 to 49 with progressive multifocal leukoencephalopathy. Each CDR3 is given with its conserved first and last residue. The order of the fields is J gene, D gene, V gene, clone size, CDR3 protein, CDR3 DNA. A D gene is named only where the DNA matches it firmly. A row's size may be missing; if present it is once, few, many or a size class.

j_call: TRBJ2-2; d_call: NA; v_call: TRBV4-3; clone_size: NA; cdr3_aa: CASSRSTTNTGELFF; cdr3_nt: TGCGCCAGCAGCCGCTCGACTACGAACACCGGGGAGCTGTTTTTT
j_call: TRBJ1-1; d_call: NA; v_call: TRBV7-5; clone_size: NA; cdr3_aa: CARSSGGAGAFF; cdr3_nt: TGTGCCAGAAGCTCAGGGGGCGCGGGGGCTTTCTTT
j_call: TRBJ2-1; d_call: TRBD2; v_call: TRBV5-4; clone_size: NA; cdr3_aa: CASSFGGGSSNEQFF; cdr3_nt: TGTGCCAGCAGCTTCGGCGGGGGGTCATCCAATGAGCAGTTCTTC
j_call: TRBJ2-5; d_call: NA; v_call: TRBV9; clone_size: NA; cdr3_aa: CASSVGGVGQETQYF; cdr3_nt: TGTGCCAGCAGCGTCGGCGGGGTCGGCCAAGAGACCCAGTACTTC
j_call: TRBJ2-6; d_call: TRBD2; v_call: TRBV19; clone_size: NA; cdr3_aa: CASTPGGGSGANVLTF; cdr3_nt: TGTGCCAGTACCCCGGGAGGGGGGTCTGGGGCCAACGTCCTGACTTTC
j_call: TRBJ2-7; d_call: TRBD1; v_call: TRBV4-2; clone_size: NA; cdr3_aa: CASSQDRAQSGEQYF; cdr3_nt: TGTGCCAGCAGCCAGGACAGGGCCCAATCCGGGGAGCAGTACTTC
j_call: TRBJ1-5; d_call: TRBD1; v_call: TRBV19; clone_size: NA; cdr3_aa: CASSNDRVGSNQPQHF; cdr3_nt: TGTGCCAGTAGTAATGACAGGGTCGGAAGCAATCAGCCCCAGCATTTT
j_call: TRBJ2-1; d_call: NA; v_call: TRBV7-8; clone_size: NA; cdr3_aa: CASRDSRTTEQFF; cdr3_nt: TGTGCCAGCAGGGACTCCAGGACAACTGAGCAGTTCTTC
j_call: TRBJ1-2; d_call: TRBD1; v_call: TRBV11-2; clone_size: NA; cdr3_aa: CASSSGQIGYTF; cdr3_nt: TGTGCCAGCAGCTCGGGACAGATTGGCTACACCTTC
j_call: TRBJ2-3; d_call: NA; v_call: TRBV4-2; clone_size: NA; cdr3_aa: CASSQEGGGSTDTQYF; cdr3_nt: TGTGCCAGCAGCCAAGAGGGGGGAGGTAGCACAGATACGCAGTATTTT
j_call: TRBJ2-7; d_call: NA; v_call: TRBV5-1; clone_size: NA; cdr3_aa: CASSLGGVYEQYF; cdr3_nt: TGCGCCAGCAGCTTGGGAGGGGTCTACGAGCAGTACTTC
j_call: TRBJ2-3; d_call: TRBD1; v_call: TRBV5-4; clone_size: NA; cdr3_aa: CASSLGLFRGKADTQYF; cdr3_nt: TGTGCCAGCAGCTTGGGCTTGTTCAGGGGGAAGGCAGATACGCAGTATTTT
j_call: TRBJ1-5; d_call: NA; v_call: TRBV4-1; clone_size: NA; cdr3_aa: CASSQDSRGANQPQHF; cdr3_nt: TGCGCCAGCAGCCAAGATAGCAGGGGAGCTAATCAGCCCCAGCATTTT
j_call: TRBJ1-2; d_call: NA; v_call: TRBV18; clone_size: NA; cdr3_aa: CASSRGPNQEYGYTF; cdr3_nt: TGTGCCAGCTCACGAGGGCCTAACCAGGAGTATGGCTACACCTTC
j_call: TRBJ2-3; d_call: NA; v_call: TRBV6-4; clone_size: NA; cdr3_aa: CASSDSPGRTDTQYF; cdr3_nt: TGTGCCAGCAGTGACTCACCGGGGCGCACAGATACGCAGTATTTT
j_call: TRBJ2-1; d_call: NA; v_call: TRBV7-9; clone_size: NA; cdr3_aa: CASSLERRARNEQFF; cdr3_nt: TGTGCCAGCAGCTTAGAGCGGCGGGCTCGTAATGAGCAGTTCTTC
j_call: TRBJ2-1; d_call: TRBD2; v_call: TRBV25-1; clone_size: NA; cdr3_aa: CASRPASGSVGEQFF; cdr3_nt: TGTGCCAGCAGGCCCGCTAGCGGGAGTGTTGGTGAGCAGTTCTTC
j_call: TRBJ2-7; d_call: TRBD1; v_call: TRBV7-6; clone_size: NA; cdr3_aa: CASSPGTGGSHEQYF; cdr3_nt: TGTGCCAGCAGTCCTGGGACAGGGGGTTCCCACGAGCAGTACTTC
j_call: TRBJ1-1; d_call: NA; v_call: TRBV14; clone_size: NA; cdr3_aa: CASSHPRMNTEAFF; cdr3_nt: TGTGCCAGCAGCCACCCCAGGATGAACACTGAAGCTTTCTTT
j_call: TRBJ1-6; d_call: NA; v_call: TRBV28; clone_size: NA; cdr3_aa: CASSSVSPLHF; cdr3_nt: TGTGCCAGCAGCTCGGTTTCACCCCTCCACTTT
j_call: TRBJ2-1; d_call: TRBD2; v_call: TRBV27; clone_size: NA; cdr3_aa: CASSPQRGGYNEQFF; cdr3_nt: TGTGCCAGCAGTCCCCAGCGGGGGGGCTACAATGAGCAGTTCTTC
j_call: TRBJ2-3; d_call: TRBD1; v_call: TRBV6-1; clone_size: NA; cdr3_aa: CASSNRDRVDTQYF; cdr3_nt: TGTGCCAGCAGTAACAGGGACAGGGTAGATACGCAGTATTTT
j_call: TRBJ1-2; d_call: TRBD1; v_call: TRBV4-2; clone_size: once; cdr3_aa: CASSQGGYGRSRGQLIYGYTF; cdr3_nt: TGTGCCAGCAGCCAAGGAGGATACGGAAGGTCAAGGGGACAGCTCATCTATGGCTACACCTTC
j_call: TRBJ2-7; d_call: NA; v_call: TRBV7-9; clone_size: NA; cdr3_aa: CASSYDQSSYEQYF; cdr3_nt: TGTGCCAGCAGTTACGACCAGAGCTCCTACGAGCAGTACTTC
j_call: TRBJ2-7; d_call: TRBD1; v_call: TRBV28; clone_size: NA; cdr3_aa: CASSPSPSGTGSYEQYF; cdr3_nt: TGTGCCAGCAGTCCCTCCCCCTCCGGGACAGGTTCATACGAGCAGTACTTC
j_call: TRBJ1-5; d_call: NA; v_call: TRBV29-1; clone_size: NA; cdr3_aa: CSVQGNGNQPQHF; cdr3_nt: TGCAGCGTCCAAGGGAACGGGAATCAGCCCCAGCATTTT
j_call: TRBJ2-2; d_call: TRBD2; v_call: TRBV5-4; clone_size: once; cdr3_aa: CASSLSLAGTGELFF; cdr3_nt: TGTGCCAGCAGCTTGTCTCTAGCGGGGACCGGGGAGCTGTTTTTT
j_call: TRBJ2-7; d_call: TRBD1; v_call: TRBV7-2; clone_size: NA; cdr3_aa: CASSDLQGVTYEQYF; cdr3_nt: TGTGCCAGCAGCGACTTACAGGGGGTGACCTACGAGCAGTACTTC
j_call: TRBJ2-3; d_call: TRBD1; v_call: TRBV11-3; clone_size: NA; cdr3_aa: CASSRQGSPTDTQYF; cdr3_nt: TGTGCCAGCAGCCGACAGGGGTCCCCCACAGATACGCAGTATTTT